These 9 T cell receptor beta chains were all obtained from the same sample, sequenced in a study of blood T cells in healthy people across ages. Through a sample-barcoded 5' primer and a J-beta primer mix, a second PCR was run for roughly 7 to 12 cycles. TCRdb reprocessed the 5' RACE reads via MiXCR and lists one record per CDR3 protein. Of 500,000 to 650,000 distinct CDR3 sequences in the sample, approximately 26% were seen once. A further study also used this sample, focusing on T cells of mothers and their children.

Material for sequencing was blood. The source of these receptors is a boy between 2 and 10 years old in good health.

The J gene is TRBJ1-1, the V gene TRBV9; D gene ambiguous. Trimming cost V 3 bases and J 6 bases, with 15 bases left between them. The CDR3 covers 14 residues. Germline values: CDR1 SGDLS, CDR2 YYNGEE. The CDR3 reads CASSGGRLSSEAFF. The CDR3 DNA is TGTGCCAGCAGCGGAGGCCGTCTCTCGTCTGAAGCTTTCTTT.

The rearrangement links TRBV27 to TRBJ1-4; D might be TRBD1 (5 bases). This CDR3 has 17 amino acids. The V end lost 2 bases, the J end lost 1 base, and 14 bases lay between the germline ends. Germline loops: CDR1 MNHEY, CDR2 SMNVEV (reference sequence). CDR3 loop: CASSLGPRDGTNEKLFF. DNA for the CDR3: TGTGCCAGCAGTTTAGGGCCTCGGGACGGAACTAATGAAAAACTGTTTTTT.

This clonotype has a count of ten or more. The chain combines TRBV7-9 with TRBJ2-5, with D perhaps TRBD1 (6 bases). Trimming left V 0 bases short and J 5 bases short, with 10 bases between. This CDR3 region has 14 residues. In germline, CDR1 is SEHNR, CDR2 FQNEAQ (reference sequence). The CDR3 protein is CASSLAVTGETQYF. In DNA form, the CDR3 reads TGTGCCAGCAGCTTAGCGGTAACAGGGGAGACCCAGTACTTC.

This clonotype was counted at least ten times. The V call is TRBV29-1, the J call TRBJ1-4; D may be TRBD1 (6 bases). The CDR3 runs to 14 residues. Between the trimmed V and J ends, which lost 5 bases and 4 bases, there was a span of 14 bases. Germline V gene sequence: CDR1 SQVTM, CDR2 ANQGSEA. The CDR3 sequence: CSVRGGQHNEKLFF. As DNA, the CDR3 is TGCAGCGTTAGGGGTGGACAGCATAATGAAAAACTGTTTTTT.

This chain joins TRBV3-1 and TRBJ2-5; TRBD2 agrees at 11 bases. The J call may be faulty, since TRBJ2-7 better matches the DNA end. The CDR3 sequence is 15 residues long. Germline V gene lookup returns CDR1 LGHDT and CDR2 YNNKEL (reference sequence). This CDR3 reads CASSHYLAGGDEQYF. For the CDR3, the DNA is TGTGCCAGCAGCCACTATCTAGCGGGAGGCGACGAGCAGTACTTC.

The rearrangement uses TRBV19 and TRBJ1-1; no reliable D call. Germline CDR1 and CDR2: LNHDA and SQIVND (reference sequence). The CDR3 loop spans 13 amino acids. V gave up 4 bases and J gave up 1 base, with 7 bases separating them. CDR3 loop: CASSTHRNTEAFF. The CDR3 nucleotides are TGTGCCAGTAGTACACATAGGAACACTGAAGCTTTCTTT.

Ten or more counts support this clonotype. The chain has TRBV5-1 and TRBJ2-5, with TRBD1 matching over 8 bases. TRBJ2-7 matches the DNA end more closely, so the J call is doubtful. CDR1 is SGHRS, CDR2 YFSETQ, per germline. CDR3 size: 14 residues. The CDR3 region has the DNA TGCGCCAGCAGCTTCAGACAGGGGTTACTCGAGCAGTACTTC. It codes for CASSFRQGLLEQYF.

V and J are TRBV9 and TRBJ1-3; D not certain. Germline V gene sequence: CDR1 SGDLS, CDR2 YYNGEE. Trimming removed 3 bases from V and 2 bases from J, with 12 bases in between. The CDR3 loop spans 15 amino acids. This chain's CDR3 is CASSAGGPAGNTIYF. CDR3 in DNA: TGTGCCAGCAGCGCGGGAGGTCCAGCTGGAAACACCATATATTTT.

V and J are TRBV9 and TRBJ2-1, with D possibly matching TRBD2 (6 bases). The V and J ends lost 4 bases and 4 bases respectively, with 18 bases between them. This CDR3 spans 16 amino acids. CDR1 and CDR2 from the germline V gene are SGDLS and YYNGEE. CDR3 amino acids: CASSLTGSSVYNEQFF. The CDR3 DNA is TGTGCCAGCAGCTTAACGGGGTCTAGCGTTTACAATGAGCAGTTCTTC.